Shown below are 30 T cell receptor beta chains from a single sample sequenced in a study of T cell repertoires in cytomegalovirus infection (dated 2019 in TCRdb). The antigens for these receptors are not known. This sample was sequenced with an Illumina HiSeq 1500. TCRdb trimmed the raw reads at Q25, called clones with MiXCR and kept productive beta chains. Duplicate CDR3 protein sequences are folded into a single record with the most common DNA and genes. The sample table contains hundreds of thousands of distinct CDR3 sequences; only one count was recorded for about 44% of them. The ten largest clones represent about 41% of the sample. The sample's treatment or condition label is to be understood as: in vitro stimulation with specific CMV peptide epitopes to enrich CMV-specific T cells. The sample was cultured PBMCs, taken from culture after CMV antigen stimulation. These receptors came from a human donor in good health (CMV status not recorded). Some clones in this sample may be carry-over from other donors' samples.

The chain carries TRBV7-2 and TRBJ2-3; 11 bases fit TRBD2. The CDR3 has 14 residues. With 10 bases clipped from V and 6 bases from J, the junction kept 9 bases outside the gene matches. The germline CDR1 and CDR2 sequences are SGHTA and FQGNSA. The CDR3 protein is CAISGGAGGDTQYF. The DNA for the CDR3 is TGTGCCATTAGCGGGGGGGCTGGGGGCGATACGCAGTATTTT. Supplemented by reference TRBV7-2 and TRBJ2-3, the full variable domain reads GAGVSQSPSNKVTEKGKDVELRCDPISGHTALYWYRQSLGQGLEFLIYFQGNSAPDKSGLPSDRFSAERTGGSVSTLTIQRTQQEDSAVYLCAISGGAGGDTQYFGPGTRLTVL.

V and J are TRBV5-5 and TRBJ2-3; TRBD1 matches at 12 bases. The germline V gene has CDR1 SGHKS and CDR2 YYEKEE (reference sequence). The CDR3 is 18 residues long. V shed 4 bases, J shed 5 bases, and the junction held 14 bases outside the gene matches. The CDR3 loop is CASSRENPGTGGLDTQYF. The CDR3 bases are TGTGCCAGCAGCCGAGAAAACCCCGGGACAGGGGGCTTAGATACGCAGTATTTT.

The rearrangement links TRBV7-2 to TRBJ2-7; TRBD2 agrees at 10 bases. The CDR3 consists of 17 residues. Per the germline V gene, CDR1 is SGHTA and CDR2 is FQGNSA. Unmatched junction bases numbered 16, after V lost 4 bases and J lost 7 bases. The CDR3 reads CASSSPPASGGKWEQYF. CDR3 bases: TGTGCCAGCAGCTCCCCGCCGGCTAGCGGGGGTAAATGGGAGCAGTACTTC.

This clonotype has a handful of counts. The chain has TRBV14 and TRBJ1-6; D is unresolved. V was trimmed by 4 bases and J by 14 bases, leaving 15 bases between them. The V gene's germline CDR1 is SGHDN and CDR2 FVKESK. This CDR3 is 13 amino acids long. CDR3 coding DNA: TGTGCCAGCAGCCTATCTTTTGTGGGTACCCTCCACTTT. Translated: CASSLSFVGTLHF.

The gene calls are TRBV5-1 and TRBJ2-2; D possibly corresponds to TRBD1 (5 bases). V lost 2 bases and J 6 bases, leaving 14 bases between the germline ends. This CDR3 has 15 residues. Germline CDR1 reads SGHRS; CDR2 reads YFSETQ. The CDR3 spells CASSFQGYGAGELFF. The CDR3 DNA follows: TGCGCCAGCAGCTTTCAGGGTTACGGTGCCGGGGAGCTGTTTTTT.

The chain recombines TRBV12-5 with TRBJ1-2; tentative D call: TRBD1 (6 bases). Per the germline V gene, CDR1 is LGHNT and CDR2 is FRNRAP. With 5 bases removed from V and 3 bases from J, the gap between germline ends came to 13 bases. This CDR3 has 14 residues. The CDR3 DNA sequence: TGTGCTAGTGGTCCGACGGACAGCTACTATGGCTACACCTTC. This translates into CASGPTDSYYGYTF.

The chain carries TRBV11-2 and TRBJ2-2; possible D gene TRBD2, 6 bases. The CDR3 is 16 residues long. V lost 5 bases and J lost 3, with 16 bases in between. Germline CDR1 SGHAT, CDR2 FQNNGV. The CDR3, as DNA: TGTGCCAGCAGCCAGGGCGGGAATTTTGACACCGGGGAGCTGTTTTTT. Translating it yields CASSQGGNFDTGELFF.

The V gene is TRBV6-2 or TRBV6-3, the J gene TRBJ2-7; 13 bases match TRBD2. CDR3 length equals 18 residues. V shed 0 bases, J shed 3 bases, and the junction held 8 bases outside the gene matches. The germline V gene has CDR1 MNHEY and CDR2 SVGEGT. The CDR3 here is CASSYSRTSGRPDYEQYF. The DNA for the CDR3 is TGTGCCAGCAGTTACTCCAGGACTAGCGGGAGACCTGACTACGAGCAGTACTTC.

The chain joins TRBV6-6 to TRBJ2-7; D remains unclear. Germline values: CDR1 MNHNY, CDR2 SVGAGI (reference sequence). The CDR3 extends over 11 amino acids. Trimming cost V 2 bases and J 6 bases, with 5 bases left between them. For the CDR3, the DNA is TGTGCCAGCAGTTACCGTACCGAGCAGTACTTC. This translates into CASSYRTEQYF.

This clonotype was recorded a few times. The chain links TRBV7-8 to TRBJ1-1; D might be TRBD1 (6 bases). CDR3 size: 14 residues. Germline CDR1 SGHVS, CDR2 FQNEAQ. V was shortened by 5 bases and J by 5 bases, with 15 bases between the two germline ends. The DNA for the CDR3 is TGTGCCAGCAGCCCAGACAGGCTGGTAACTGAAGCTTTCTTT. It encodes CASSPDRLVTEAFF.

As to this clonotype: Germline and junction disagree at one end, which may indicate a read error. The CDR3, as DNA: TGTACCAGCAGCTGGACCGGGACAGGGTCGGGCGAGCAGTACTTC. Amino acid sequence: CTSSWTGTGSGEQYF. This chain joins TRBV7-6 and TRBJ2-7; 9 bases agree with TRBD1. There are 15 residues in the CDR3. Germline CDR1 is SGHVS and CDR2 is FNYEAQ. Combining the CDR3 with reference TRBV7-6 and TRBJ2-7 gives the whole variable domain GAGVSQSPRYKVTKRGQDVALRCDPISGHVSLYWYRQALGQGPEFLTYFNYEAQQDKSGLPNDRFSAERPEGSISTLTIQRTEQRDSAMYRCTSSWTGTGSGEQYFGPGTRLTVT.

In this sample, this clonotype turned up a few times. Here the CDR3 DNA reads TGTGCCACCAAGACAGGTCAAGCGAACACCGGGGAGCTGTTTTTT. This codes for CATKTGQANTGELFF. V gene TRBV10-3 combines with J gene TRBJ2-2; TRBD1 might be the D (6 bases). With 10 bases removed from V and 0 bases from J, the gap between germline ends came to 15 bases. The CDR3 is 15 amino acids. The germline V gene encodes CDR1 ENHRY and CDR2 SYGVKD.

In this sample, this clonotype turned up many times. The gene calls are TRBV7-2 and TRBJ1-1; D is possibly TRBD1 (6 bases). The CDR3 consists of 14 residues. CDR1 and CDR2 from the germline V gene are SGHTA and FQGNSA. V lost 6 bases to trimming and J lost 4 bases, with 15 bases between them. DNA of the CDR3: TGTGCCAGCAGTTTACAGGGAGGCGGCACTGAAGCTTTCTTT. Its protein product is CASSLQGGGTEAFF.

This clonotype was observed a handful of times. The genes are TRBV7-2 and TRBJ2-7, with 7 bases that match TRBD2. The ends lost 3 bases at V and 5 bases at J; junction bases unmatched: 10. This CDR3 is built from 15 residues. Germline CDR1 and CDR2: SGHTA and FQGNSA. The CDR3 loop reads CASSFRGGGGHEQYF. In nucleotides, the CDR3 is TGTGCCAGCAGCTTTCGGGGCGGGGGTGGACACGAGCAGTACTTC.

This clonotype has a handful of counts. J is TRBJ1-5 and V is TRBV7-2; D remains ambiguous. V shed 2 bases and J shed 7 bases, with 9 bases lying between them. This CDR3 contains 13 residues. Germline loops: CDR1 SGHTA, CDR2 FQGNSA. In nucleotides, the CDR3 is TGTGCCAGCAGCTTAAATACGGAGCAGCCCCAGCATTTT. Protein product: CASSLNTEQPQHF.

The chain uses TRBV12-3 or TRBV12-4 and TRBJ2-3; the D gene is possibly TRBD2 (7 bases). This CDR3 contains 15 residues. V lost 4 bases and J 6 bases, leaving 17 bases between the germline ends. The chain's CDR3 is CASSSFAGAPDTQYF. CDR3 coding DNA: TGTGCCAGCAGTTCCTTTGCGGGGGCCCCTGATACGCAGTATTTT.

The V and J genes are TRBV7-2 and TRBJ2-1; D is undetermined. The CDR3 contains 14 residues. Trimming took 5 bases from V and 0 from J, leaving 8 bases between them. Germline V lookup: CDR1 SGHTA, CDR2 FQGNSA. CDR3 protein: CASSPSSSYNEQFF. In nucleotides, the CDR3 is TGTGCCAGCAGCCCCTCTAGCTCCTACAATGAGCAGTTCTTC.

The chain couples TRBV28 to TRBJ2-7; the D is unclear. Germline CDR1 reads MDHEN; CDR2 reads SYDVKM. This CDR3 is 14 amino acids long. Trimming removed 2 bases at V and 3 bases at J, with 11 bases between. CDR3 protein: CASSLRSRNYEQYF. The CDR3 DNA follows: TGTGCCAGCAGTTTACGCAGCCGGAACTACGAGCAGTACTTC.

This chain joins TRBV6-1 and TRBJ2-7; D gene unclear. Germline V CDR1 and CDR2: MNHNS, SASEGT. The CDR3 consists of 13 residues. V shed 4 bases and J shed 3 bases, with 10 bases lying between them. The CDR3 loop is CASSAQQRYEQYF. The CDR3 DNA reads TGTGCCAGCAGTGCTCAACAGCGCTACGAGCAGTACTTC.

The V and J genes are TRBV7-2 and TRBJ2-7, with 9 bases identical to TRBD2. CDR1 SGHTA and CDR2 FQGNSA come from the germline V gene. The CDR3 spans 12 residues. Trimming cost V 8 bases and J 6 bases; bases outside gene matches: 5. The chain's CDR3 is CASGGLASEQYF. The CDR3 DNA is TGTGCCAGCGGGGGACTAGCAAGCGAGCAGTACTTC.

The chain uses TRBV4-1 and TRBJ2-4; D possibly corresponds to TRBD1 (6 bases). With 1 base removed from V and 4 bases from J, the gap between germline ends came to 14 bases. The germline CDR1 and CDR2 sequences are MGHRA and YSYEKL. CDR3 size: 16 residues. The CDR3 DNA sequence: TGCGCCAGCAGCCAAGCTACAGGGATCGGTAAAAACATTCAGTACTTC. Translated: CASSQATGIGKNIQYF.

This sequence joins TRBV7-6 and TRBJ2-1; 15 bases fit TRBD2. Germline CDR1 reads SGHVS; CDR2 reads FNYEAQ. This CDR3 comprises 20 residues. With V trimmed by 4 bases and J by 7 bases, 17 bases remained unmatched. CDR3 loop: CASSSEPGLAGGMIRNEQFF. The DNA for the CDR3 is TGTGCCAGCAGCTCGGAACCGGGACTAGCGGGAGGTATGATTAGGAATGAGCAGTTCTTC.

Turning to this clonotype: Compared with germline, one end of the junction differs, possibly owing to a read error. Here the CDR3 DNA reads TGTGCCAGCAGCTTGTCTAGCGGGAGTCGGGTAGAGACCCAGTACTTC. This gives the protein CASSLSSGSRVETQYF. The gene calls are TRBV5-3 and TRBJ2-5, with 10 bases aligning to TRBD2. TRBV5-3 qualifies as an ORF whose function is uncertain. CDR3 length equals 16 residues.

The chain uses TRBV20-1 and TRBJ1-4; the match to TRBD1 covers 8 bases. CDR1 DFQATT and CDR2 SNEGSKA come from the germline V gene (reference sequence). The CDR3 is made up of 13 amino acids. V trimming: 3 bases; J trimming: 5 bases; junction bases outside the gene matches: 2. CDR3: CSASRTGNEKLFF. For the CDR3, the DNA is TGCAGTGCTAGCCGGACAGGGAATGAAAAACTGTTTTTT.

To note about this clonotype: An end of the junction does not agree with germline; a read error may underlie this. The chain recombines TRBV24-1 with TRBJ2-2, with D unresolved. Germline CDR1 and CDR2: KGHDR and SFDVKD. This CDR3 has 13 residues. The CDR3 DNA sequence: TGTGCCACCAGTGATCCGATCACCCGGGAGCTGTTTTTT. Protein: CATSDPITRELFF.

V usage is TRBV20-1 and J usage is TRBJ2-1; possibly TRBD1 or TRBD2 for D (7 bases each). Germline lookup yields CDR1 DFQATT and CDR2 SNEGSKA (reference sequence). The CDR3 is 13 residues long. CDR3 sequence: CRLIQGTNNEQFF. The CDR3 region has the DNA TGCAGGCTAATACAGGGGACTAACAATGAGCAGTTCTTC.

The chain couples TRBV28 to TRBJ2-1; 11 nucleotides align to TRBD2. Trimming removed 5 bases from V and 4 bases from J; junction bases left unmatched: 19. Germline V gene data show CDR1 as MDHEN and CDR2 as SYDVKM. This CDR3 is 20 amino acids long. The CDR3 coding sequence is TGTGCCAGCAGTCCGTTAGCGGGGGGGCCGAATCGGGTAGGGTACAATGAGCAGTTCTTC. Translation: CASSPLAGGPNRVGYNEQFF.

CDR3 amino acids: CASRPPTEQETQYF. The CDR3 DNA reads TGTGCCAGCAGACCACCGACAGAACAAGAGACCCAGTACTTC. The gene calls are TRBV12-3 or TRBV12-4 and TRBJ2-5; perhaps TRBD1 as D (5 bases). The V and J ends lost 6 bases and 2 bases respectively, with 13 bases between them. The CDR3 spans 14 residues.

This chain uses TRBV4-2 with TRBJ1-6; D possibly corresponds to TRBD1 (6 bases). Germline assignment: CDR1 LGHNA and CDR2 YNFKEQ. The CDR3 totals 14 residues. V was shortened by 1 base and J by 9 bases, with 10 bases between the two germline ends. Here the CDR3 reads CASSQVGTSSPLHF. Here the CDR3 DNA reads TGTGCCAGCAGCCAAGTAGGGACAAGTTCACCCCTCCACTTT.

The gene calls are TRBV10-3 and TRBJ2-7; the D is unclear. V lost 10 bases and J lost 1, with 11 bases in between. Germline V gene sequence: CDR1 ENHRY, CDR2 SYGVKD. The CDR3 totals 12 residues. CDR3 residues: CATAENSYEQYF. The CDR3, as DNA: TGTGCCACAGCTGAGAATTCCTACGAGCAGTACTTC.